This T cell receptor beta chain was sequenced in a study of cytomegalovirus exposure and HLA in healthy donors listed by TCRdb under 2017. Looking at the study overall: An earlier analysis of under 600 of the donors reported roughly 270 Gb of sequence data and about 100 million unique TCR beta sequences from 190 million or so T cells. An early release covering roughly 580 HLA-typed donors comprised about 300 gigabases of sequencing data and around 80 million unique TCR sequences. Of the roughly 400 genotyped donors, less than 85% were placed in the genetic ancestry cluster associated with self-reported Caucasian donors. The study aimed to test whether signatures of past pathogen exposure could be identified by cataloging public T cell receptors. The study profiled the T cell repertoires of fewer than 850 subjects by immunosequencing and related them to cytomegalovirus serostatus. Besides the first cohort of roughly 660 subjects, a separate validation cohort made up of some 110 different subjects was used. To predict cytomegalovirus infection status, the study brought together high-throughput TCR immunosequencing, statistical association of individual TCRs with disease status, and machine learning. To study patterns of TCR occurrence, a later analysis re-analyzed previously published TCR beta repertoires from around 660 donors and added high-resolution HLA genotyping. Rather than drawing on any new phenotypic data, the later analysis identified candidate immune exposures from TCR beta sequences and the way those sequences occurred across donors. An earlier analysis of some 500 of the donors used high-throughput TCR beta sequencing to judge whether each TCR beta V gene segment behaved as functional or pseudogenic. Donor age, sex, ethnicity and CMV serostatus were compiled alongside the repertoire data. Genome-wide SNP genotypes for about 60% of the 666 donors were used in a later genetic analysis, which treated that subset as a discovery cohort. Every discovery cohort repertoire had been produced on one sequencing platform. HLA typing covered class I and class II loci at four-digit resolution. Typing coverage varied by locus: roughly 620-640 donors for A, B, C, DRB1 and DQB1; more than 500 for DQA1; more than 600 for DPA1; some 470 for DPB1. Because of strong linkage in the cohort, five DR-DQ haplotypes were treated as single units for association and clustering. Across under 500 genotyped donors of the cohort, an average of roughly 250,000 unique TCR beta nucleotide sequences per donor were sequenced, and roughly 18% of those sequences were non-productive. The investigation overall reported the following: According to a later analysis, parvovirus B19, influenza, CMV and Epstein-Barr virus appeared linked to several top co-occurrence clusters. V-gene and J-gene trimming of TCR beta chains was associated with a missense DCLRE1C variant in a later genetic analysis, and the association was replicated in an independent cohort. Some IMGT-functional V segments, including TRBV6-2 and TRBV6-3, could not be told apart with the 87-base-pair reads, so those segments were excluded. In this cohort, only TCR beta chains were sequenced, and detectable features were limited by the absence of alpha or paired-chain data. Most CMV-associated TCR beta chains appeared to be HLA-restricted in a later analysis, and the HLA associations seemed to be driven largely by CMV exposure. HLA typing was unavailable for some donors at each locus, so association tests used only the typed subset. According to a later analysis, TCR association rates differed among HLA loci, with DRB1 alleles showing the most associated TCRs and HLA-C alleles showing the fewest. In vitro tests confirmed that a few of the cytomegalovirus-associated TCR beta chains recognize cytomegalovirus antigens. In a later analysis, HLA-associated TCR beta chains showed more clonal expansion and lower generation probabilities than non-associated chains that were equally common. When HLA alleles, especially DR and DQ, strongly co-occurred, attributing TCR associations to individual alleles was difficult. An earlier analysis of around 600 of the donors showed that most TCR beta V segments appeared in productive rearrangements either about 87% or about 30% of the time, which broadly matched IMGT annotations. Sequencing depth was assumed to be roughly uniform across donors in the presence/absence analyses, though that assumption may not hold. Most TCR sequences were observed very rarely across donors, whereas some public TCRs were present in many individuals. A further reported finding was that TCR beta sequences accurately predicted the HLA-A and HLA-B alleles for most subjects in the first cohort. According to the authors, the approach could potentially be generalized to other disease states and immunological phenotypes. The study listed 150 to 200 TCR beta chains as associated with cytomegalovirus. The classifier was reported to diagnose cytomegalovirus status with high specificity and sensitivity in both the original cohort and the validation cohort. The earlier analysis of about 600 of the donors excluded roughly 17 rarely observed V segments, including chromosome 9 orphons, because counts were too low. Linkage disequilibrium might explain the correlated functional status among segregating V segments, but an unknown experimental factor could not be excluded. A group of highly shared sequence variants was considered likely to be a technical artifact of the sequencing pipeline. Compared with the roughly 700-donor mean, donors in an Asian-associated ancestry cluster had fewer N-insertions in productive TCRs, according to a later genetic analysis. At a false discovery rate of 0.05, a later analysis linked around 15,000 TCR beta sequences to specific HLA alleles. For the cohort, immune exposure information was limited to CMV serostatus.

CDR1 and CDR2 are drawn from the germline V gene (reference sequence): MNHEY, SMNVEV. For this chain, trimming is 5 bases at the V end and 4 bases at the J end, and the number of junction bases without a gene match is 12. The CDR3 goes from the cysteine to the phenylalanine over 16 residues. Just CDR3 DNA is preserved here, 48 bases in frame from base 1. The cohort consisted of 670 or so healthy bone marrow donors. At the time of sampling, all cohort members were nominally healthy, though unrecorded immune exposures were likely present. The donor tested CMV seronegative and was one of the 352 seronegative cohort members. A peripheral blood sample was provided by each donor, and peripheral blood mononuclear cells were used for TCR beta sequencing. The Qiagen DNeasy Blood Extraction Kit was used to extract genomic DNA from the blood cell samples. Libraries were made using the immunoSEQ multiplex PCR assay. For the multiplex PCR, a mixture combining 60 forward primers for TCR Vbeta segments and 13 reverse primers for TCR Jbeta segments was used. The CDR3 region of rearranged TCR beta genes was amplified from genomic DNA by a multiplex PCR assay. The amplified TCR beta libraries were sequenced on the Illumina HiSeq System as 87-base-pair reads. The source study handled its data this way. A later analysis counted around 72 million unique TCR beta chains across the 640 or so repertoires, and roughly 11 million of these chains were shared by at least two donors. Raw reads were error-corrected and collapsed into unique sequences by a nearest-neighbor algorithm in which closely related sequences were merged to remove PCR and sequencing errors. Alignment of CDR3 sequences to IMGT reference sequences was used to assign V, D and J gene segments. For a sequence to be retained, a match of at least six nucleotides to both a V gene segment and a J gene segment was required. A rearrangement counted as productive if the CDR3 had no stop codons and remained in frame with V and J, and every other rearrangement counted as non-productive. Following IMGT convention, CDR3 was defined as the stretch from the second conserved V-encoded cysteine to the conserved J-encoded phenylalanine. Sequences without an unambiguous match to a single V gene segment were excluded from the earlier analysis of approximately 560 of the donors. An earlier analysis of a few hundred of the donors called V segments functional above 56.7% productive rearrangements and segregating when the between-donor standard deviation exceeded 5%. To diagnose cytomegalovirus status from the catalog of TCR beta chain sequences, a statistical classification framework was built. V and J gene assignment, in a later analysis, came from comparing TCR nucleotide sequences with IMGT/GENE-DB human TR gene sequences. Using the TCRdist pipeline, a later analysis assigned CDR3 sequences along with most-parsimonious VDJ recombination scenarios. In a later analysis, each TCR beta chain was defined by its CDR3 amino acid sequence together with its V-gene family, and reads without a unique V-gene family were excluded. In a later analysis, approximately 590 highly shared, low-generation-probability nucleotide sequences were removed to address suspected cross-contamination and a sequencing artifact. A later analysis calculated a clonal expansion index for each public chain from normalized within-repertoire ranks of inferred template counts. A later analysis computed generation probabilities with a VDJ recombination model fitted to out-of-frame rearrangements, and checked the results against IGoR. In a later analysis, TCR-TCR, TCR-HLA and TCR-CMV co-occurrence was scored with hypergeometric tests, and a repertoire-size bias correction was applied to TCR pairs. To estimate false discovery rates, a later analysis permuted the HLA or CMV assignments 20 times. In a later analysis, co-occurring TCRs were grouped with DBSCAN, and TCRdist sequence similarity was added when clustering was performed within HLA-allele-positive subsets. Co-occurrence clustering excluded repertoires with fewer than 30,000 or more than 120,000 public chains, plus five with anomalous nucleotide sharing. Here the immuneACCESS table is served through TCRdb, limited to in-frame sequences with V and J called. Missing clones are a known gap in these copies; in checked studies unresolved V genes cover under half, and the rest lacks a known reason. V and J calls and clone size come straight from that table; D and trimming were deduced from the DNA. The table for this sample lists 200,000 to 250,000 clones; approximately 80% of them were counted only once. The ten largest clones represent roughly 3.1% of the sample.

As to this clone: Its antigen is currently not known. No quality values exist for individual bases; no much larger clone is one base distant.

The sequence joins TRBV27 to TRBJ2-5; 8 middle bases align to TRBD1. Material for sequencing was PBMCs. The TCR was taken from a young man in good health and CMV-seronegative. The sequenced DNA is TGTGCCAGCAGTCCTTATCGGACAGGGCTGAGAGAGACCCAGTACTTC. It is translated as CASSPYRTGLRETQYF.